The sequence of this T cell receptor (beta chain) was determined in a study of CD8+ T cells in alopecia areata. RNA extraction was followed by reverse transcription into cDNA, which acted as the sequencing template. Profiling relied on immunoSEQ multiplex PCR, and the TCRdb table lists in-frame clones only, not all of them. The table has 150,000 to 200,000 clones, about 63% seen once. Overall study results and limits: Elevated clonality characterized lesional scalp relative to normal scalp, particularly in alopecia totalis/universalis. Between patients, shared TCR sequences were less clear than in mice. This was possibly due in part to HLA diversity in the patient population.

Trimming removed 10 bases from V and 0 bases from J, with 9 bases in between. CDR1 is MNHNS, CDR2 SASEGT, per germline. This CDR3 has 12 amino acids. Patients with alopecia areata provided lesional scalp punch biopsies as well as peripheral blood. Points on this clone: Its antigen remains unknown.

The chain employs TRBV6-1 and TRBJ2-5, with D unclear. The specimen was CD4+ T cells sorted from blood, collected at week 0. The TCR comes from a human donor with alopecia areata. Written as DNA, the CDR3 is TGTGCCACAACGGATAACCAAGAGACCCAGTACTTC. Protein sequence: CATTDNQETQYF.